These 20 T cell receptor beta chains share one sample of origin, sequenced in a study of T-cell memory formation after mild COVID-19. TCRdb re-called the 5' RACE reads through MiXCR, storing one row per CDR3 protein. The table records roughly 300,000 distinct CDR3 sequences, 15% to 20% of them present only once. Material: PBMCs or a T cell subset sorted from them (not recorded which). The origin of the receptors is a young man who had mild COVID-19 (a few samples of this study predate the infection). Cell type and time point are not known.

This chain joins TRBV29-1 and TRBJ2-1; D might be TRBD1 (6 bases). Trimming pared 7 bases from V and 4 bases from J, leaving 17 bases between. Germline V gene data show CDR1 as SQVTM and CDR2 as ANQGSEA. This CDR3 contains 14 residues. CDR3 bases: TGCAGCGCGGCCCGGGACATGGGGTACAATGAGCAGTTCTTC. Translation: CSAARDMGYNEQFF.

This clonotype was seen more than once but under ten times. The V and J genes are TRBV7-2 and TRBJ2-3, with D perhaps matching TRBD1 (6 bases). This CDR3 region has 13 residues. Germline V lookup: CDR1 SGHTA, CDR2 FQGNSA. Trimming took 3 bases from V and 7 from J, leaving 11 bases between them. DNA of the CDR3: TGTGCCAGCAGCTTTCCACAGGGTAATACGCAGTATTTT. This gives the protein CASSFPQGNTQYF.

This chain uses TRBV10-1 with TRBJ2-2, with 8 positions matching TRBD2. This CDR3 has 13 amino acids. The ends lost 6 bases at V and 7 bases at J; junction bases unmatched: 4. Germline-derived CDR1 and CDR2 are WNHNN and SYGVQD (reference sequence). CDR3 bases: TGCGCCAGCAGGACTAGCGCTGGCGGGGAGCTGTTTTTT. Protein sequence: CASRTSAGGELFF.

The V gene is TRBV12-3 or TRBV12-4, the J gene TRBJ1-1; D might be TRBD1 (5 bases). The ends were cut back, 5 bases at V and 7 bases at J, with 11 bases in the middle. This CDR3 is 12 amino acids long. CDR3 loop: CASSHLQVEAFF. The CDR3 bases are TGTGCCAGCAGTCACTTACAGGTTGAAGCTTTCTTT.

This clonotype was counted a few times. CDR3: CASSAGQVNTGELFF. The CDR3 nucleotides read TGTGCCAGCAGTGCGGGACAGGTGAACACCGGGGAGCTGTTTTTT. The J gene is TRBJ2-2, the V gene TRBV6-1; 8 positions agree with TRBD1. CDR3 size: 15 residues. The V gene end was trimmed by 4 bases and the J gene end by 1 base; junction bases not matched to a gene: 2. Germline V gene sequence: CDR1 MNHNS, CDR2 SASEGT.

This clonotype was seen only a few times. The V call is TRBV2, the J call TRBJ2-5, with a tentative D call TRBD2 (5 bases). The CDR3 runs to 13 residues. The germline gives CDR1 SNHLY, CDR2 FYNNEI. The CDR3 coding sequence is TGTGCATTCACAGCGGAGTACCAAGAGACCCAGTACTTC. It encodes CAFTAEYQETQYF.

This clonotype was recorded at least ten times. The gene calls are TRBV4-2 and TRBJ2-4, with 8 positions matching TRBD2. The V segment lost 4 bases and the J segment 1 base; nucleotides outside the gene matches: 6. Germline lookup yields CDR1 LGHNA and CDR2 YNFKEQ. CDR3 length: 16 residues. CDR3 protein: CASSLGSGGAKNIQYF. The DNA for the CDR3 is TGTGCCAGCAGCCTTGGGAGCGGGGGTGCCAAAAACATTCAGTACTTC.

V gene TRBV20-1 combines with J gene TRBJ1-4, with a possible D match to TRBD1 (6 bases). Germline lookup yields CDR1 DFQATT and CDR2 SNEGSKA (reference sequence). The length of the CDR3 is 14 residues. Trimming took off 5 bases at V and 4 bases at J, with 14 bases between the two ends. The CDR3 protein is CSAAKTGHNEKLFF. In DNA, the CDR3 is TGCAGTGCTGCCAAAACAGGGCATAATGAAAAACTGTTTTTT.

The chain is built from TRBV3-1 and TRBJ2-7; no clear D. CDR1 and CDR2 (germline): LGHDT, YNNKEL (reference sequence). The CDR3 length is 13 residues. With 3 bases removed from V and 2 bases from J, the gap between germline ends came to 8 bases. The CDR3 sequence is CASSHGSAYEQYF. CDR3 bases: TGTGCCAGCAGCCATGGAAGCGCCTACGAGCAGTACTTC.

This clonotype has only a few counts. The rearrangement uses TRBV6-6 and TRBJ2-6; no definite D call. Trimming pared 10 bases from V and 0 bases from J, leaving 7 bases between. CDR3 length: 13 residues. CDR1 and CDR2 (germline): MNHNY, SVGAGI (reference sequence). The CDR3 reads CAIPSSGANVLTF. As DNA, the CDR3 is TGTGCCATTCCTAGCTCTGGGGCCAACGTCCTGACTTTC.

The rearrangement uses TRBV7-9 and TRBJ2-3; D unclear. Trimming took off 7 bases at V and 2 bases at J, with 19 bases between the two ends. The CDR3 spans 16 residues. Germline CDR1 and CDR2: SEHNR and FQNEAQ (reference sequence). CDR3 bases: TGTGCCAGCATCACAACCAAAGACGGTAACACAGATACGCAGTATTTT. Protein: CASITTKDGNTDTQYF.

This clonotype occurred many times. The chain employs TRBV5-6 and TRBJ2-3; D unresolved. The CDR3 runs to 16 residues. V shed 1 base and J shed 2 bases, with 14 bases lying between them. Germline V gene data show CDR1 as SGHDT and CDR2 as YYEEEE. The CDR3 reads CASSLWGRFNTDTQYF. In DNA, the CDR3 is TGTGCCAGCAGCTTGTGGGGAAGGTTTAACACAGATACGCAGTATTTT.

The chain is built from TRBV6-6 and TRBJ1-1; 8 bases match TRBD1. The CDR3 runs 14 residues. Trimming cost V 5 bases and J 3 bases; bases outside gene matches: 5. Germline values: CDR1 MNHNY, CDR2 SVGAGI (reference sequence). CDR3 in amino acids: CASSPATGDTEAFF. The CDR3, as DNA: TGTGCCAGCAGTCCTGCGACAGGGGACACTGAAGCTTTCTTT.

The genes are TRBV29-1 and TRBJ2-1; maybe TRBD2 (6 bases). V was shortened by 1 base and J by 6 bases, with 10 bases between the two germline ends. This CDR3 has 13 residues. Germline loops: CDR1 SQVTM, CDR2 ANQGSEA. CDR3 in amino acids: CSVEVRLGNEQFF. The CDR3 bases are TGCAGCGTTGAAGTCAGACTAGGCAATGAGCAGTTCTTC.

This clonotype was seen a few times. The V gene is TRBV7-2, the J gene TRBJ2-3, with D possibly being TRBD2 (6 bases). The CDR3 consists of 15 residues. With 5 bases removed from V and 7 bases from J, the gap between germline ends came to 19 bases. CDR1 and CDR2 (germline): SGHTA, FQGNSA. In DNA form, the CDR3 reads TGTGCCAGCAGCCCACCCGGGAGTTGGGATAATACGCAGTATTTT. Its protein product is CASSPPGSWDNTQYF.

This clonotype appeared a few times. The chain carries TRBV6-5 and TRBJ1-2; 8 nucleotides align to TRBD1. This CDR3 spans 18 amino acids. Germline CDR1 MNHEY, CDR2 SVGAGI. V shed 0 bases and J 5 bases; nucleotides not matched to a gene: 14. CDR3 coding DNA: TGTGCCAGCAGTTACTCGATCCAGGGGGCCTTGTCGACTTATGGCTACACCTTC. Translated: CASSYSIQGALSTYGYTF.

This clonotype was observed a handful of times. The chain uses TRBV11-2 and TRBJ2-6, with D perhaps matching TRBD2 (6 bases). The V end lost 5 bases, the J end lost 0 bases, and 17 bases lay between the germline ends. The CDR3 totals 18 residues. CDR1 is SGHAT, CDR2 FQNNGV, per germline. CDR3 nucleotides: TGTGCCAGCAGCCCCCGCGGGACCGTGGTCTCTGGGGCCAACGTCCTGACTTTC. It encodes CASSPRGTVVSGANVLTF.

The sample holds many counts of this clonotype. This chain connects TRBV7-2 to TRBJ1-2, with D possibly being TRBD1 (6 bases). Germline-derived CDR1 and CDR2 are SGHTA and FQGNSA. V was pared by 5 bases and J by 2 bases, with 15 bases between. CDR3 size: 15 residues. The chain's CDR3 is CASSPGGRRNYGYTF. The CDR3 coding sequence is TGTGCCAGCAGCCCCGGGGGGCGCAGGAACTATGGCTACACCTTC.

J is TRBJ1-6 and V is TRBV7-2; TRBD1 is a possible D gene (5 bases). CDR3 length: 13 residues. V was pared by 8 bases and J by 9 bases, with 14 bases between. Germline V gene lookup returns CDR1 SGHTA and CDR2 FQGNSA. CDR3 DNA: TGTGCCAGCGTACCGGGTGGGGGTTCACCCCTCCACTTT. Protein sequence: CASVPGGGSPLHF. The full variable domain, rest sourced from reference TRBV7-2 and TRBJ1-6, is GAGVSQSPSNKVTEKGKDVELRCDPISGHTALYWYRQSLGQGLEFLIYFQGNSAPDKSGLPSDRFSAERTGGSVSTLTIQRTQQEDSAVYLCASVPGGGSPLHFGNGTRLTVT.

This clonotype has a handful of counts. This rearrangement joins TRBV5-1 to TRBJ1-2; TRBD1 agrees at 7 bases. Germline V gene sequence: CDR1 SGHRS, CDR2 YFSETQ. Trimming at V came to 4 bases and at J to 6 bases, leaving 6 bases not matched to a gene. The CDR3 is 13 residues long. The CDR3 nucleotides read TGCGCCAGCAGCGTCCTGACAGGGAATGGCTACACCTTC. This gives the protein CASSVLTGNGYTF. The entire variable domain, with the rest obtained from reference TRBV5-1 and TRBJ1-2, is as follows: KAGVTQTPRYLIKTRGQQVTLSCSPISGHRSVSWYQQTPGQGLQFLFEYFSETQRNKGNFPGRFSGRQFSNSRSEMNVSTLELGDSALYLCASSVLTGNGYTFGSGTRLTVV.